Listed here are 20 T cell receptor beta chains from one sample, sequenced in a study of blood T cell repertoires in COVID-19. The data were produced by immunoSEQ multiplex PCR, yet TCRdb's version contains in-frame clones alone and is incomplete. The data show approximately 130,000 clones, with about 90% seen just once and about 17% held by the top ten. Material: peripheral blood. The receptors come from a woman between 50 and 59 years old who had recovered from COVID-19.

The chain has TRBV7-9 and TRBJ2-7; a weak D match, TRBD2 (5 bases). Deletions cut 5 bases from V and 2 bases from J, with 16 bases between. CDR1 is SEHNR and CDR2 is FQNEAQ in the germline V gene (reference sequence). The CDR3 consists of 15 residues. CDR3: CASSRAYGDTYEQYF. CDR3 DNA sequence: TGTGCCAGCAGCCGAGCTTACGGGGATACCTACGAGCAGTACTTC.

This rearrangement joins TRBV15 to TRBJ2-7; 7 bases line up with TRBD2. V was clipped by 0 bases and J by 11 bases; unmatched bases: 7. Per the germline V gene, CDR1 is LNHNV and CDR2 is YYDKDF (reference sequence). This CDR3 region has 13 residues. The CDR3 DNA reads TGTGCCACCAGCAGAGAGGGGGAGGGCCCGGAGTACTTC. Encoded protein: CATSREGEGPEYF.

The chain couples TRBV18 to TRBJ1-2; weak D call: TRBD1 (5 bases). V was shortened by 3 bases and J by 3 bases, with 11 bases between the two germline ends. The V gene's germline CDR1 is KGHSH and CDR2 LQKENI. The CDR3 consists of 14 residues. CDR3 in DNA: TGTGCCAGCTCACCGGGGCAGCGGGACTATGGCTACACCTTC. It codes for CASSPGQRDYGYTF.

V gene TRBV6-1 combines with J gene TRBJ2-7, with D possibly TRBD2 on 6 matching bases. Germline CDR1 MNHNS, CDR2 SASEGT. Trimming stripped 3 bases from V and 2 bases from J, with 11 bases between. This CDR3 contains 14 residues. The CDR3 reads CASSDSGDTYEQYF. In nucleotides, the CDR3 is TGTGCCAGCAGTGATTCGGGGGATACCTACGAGCAGTACTTC.

The CDR3 is CSVSSQPVTNEKLFF. The CDR3 DNA is TGCAGCGTTTCTTCACAGCCAGTCACTAATGAAAAACTGTTTTTT. The chain is built from TRBV29-1 and TRBJ1-4; no clear D gene. Trimming left V 5 bases short and J 2 bases short, with 15 bases between. Germline CDR1 reads SQVTM; CDR2 reads ANQGSEA. This CDR3 has 15 amino acids.

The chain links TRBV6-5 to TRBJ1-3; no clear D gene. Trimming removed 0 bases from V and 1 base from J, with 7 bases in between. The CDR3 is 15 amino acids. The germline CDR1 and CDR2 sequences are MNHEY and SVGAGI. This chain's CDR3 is CASSYSRSSGNTIYF. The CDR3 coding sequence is TGTGCCAGCAGTTACTCGAGATCATCTGGAAACACCATATATTTT.

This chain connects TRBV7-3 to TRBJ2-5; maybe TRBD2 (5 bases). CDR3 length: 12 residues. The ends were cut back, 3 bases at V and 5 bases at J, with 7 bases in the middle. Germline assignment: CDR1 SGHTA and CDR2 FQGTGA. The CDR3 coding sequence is TGTGCCAGCAGCTTCCCGGGGGAGACCCAGTACTTC. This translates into CASSFPGETQYF.

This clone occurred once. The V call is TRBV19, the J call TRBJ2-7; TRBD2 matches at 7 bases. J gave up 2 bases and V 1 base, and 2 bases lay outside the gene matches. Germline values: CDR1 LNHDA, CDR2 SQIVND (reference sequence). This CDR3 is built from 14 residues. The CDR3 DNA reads TGTGCCAGTAGTATAGGACTAGCACCCTACGAGCAGTACTTC. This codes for CASSIGLAPYEQYF.

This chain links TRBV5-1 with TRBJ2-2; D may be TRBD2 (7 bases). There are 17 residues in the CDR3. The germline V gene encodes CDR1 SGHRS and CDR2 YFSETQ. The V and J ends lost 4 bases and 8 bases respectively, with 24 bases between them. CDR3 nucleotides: TGCGCCAGCAGCCCGCCCTTTCGCGCGGGGGCGGGAGGGGAGCTGTTTTTT. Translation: CASSPPFRAGAGGELFF.

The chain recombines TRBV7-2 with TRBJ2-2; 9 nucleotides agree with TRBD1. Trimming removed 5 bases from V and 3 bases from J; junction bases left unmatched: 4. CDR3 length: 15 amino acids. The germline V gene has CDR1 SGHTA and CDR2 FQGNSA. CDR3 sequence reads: CASSPGTGYTGELFF. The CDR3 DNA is TGTGCCAGCAGCCCCGGGACAGGGTACACCGGGGAGCTGTTTTTT.

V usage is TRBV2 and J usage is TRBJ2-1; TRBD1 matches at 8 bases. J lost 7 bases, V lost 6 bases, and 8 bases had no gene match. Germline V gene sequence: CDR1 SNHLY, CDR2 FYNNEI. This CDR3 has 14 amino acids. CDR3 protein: CASRRAGGGNEQFF. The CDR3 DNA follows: TGTGCCAGCAGGCGGGCAGGGGGCGGGAATGAGCAGTTCTTC.

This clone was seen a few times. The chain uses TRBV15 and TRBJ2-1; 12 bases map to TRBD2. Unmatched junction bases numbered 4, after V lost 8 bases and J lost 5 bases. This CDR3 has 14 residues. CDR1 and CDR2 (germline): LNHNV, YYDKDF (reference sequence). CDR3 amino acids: CATLTSGRHNEQFF. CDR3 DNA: TGTGCCACCTTGACTAGCGGGAGACACAATGAGCAGTTCTTC.

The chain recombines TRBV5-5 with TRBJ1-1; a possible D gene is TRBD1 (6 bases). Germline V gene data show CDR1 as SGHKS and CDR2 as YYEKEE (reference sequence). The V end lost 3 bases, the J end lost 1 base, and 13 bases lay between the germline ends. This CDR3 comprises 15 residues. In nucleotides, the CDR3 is TGTGCCAGCAGCTGGGAGCCGGGACAGAACACTGAAGCTTTCTTT. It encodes CASSWEPGQNTEAFF. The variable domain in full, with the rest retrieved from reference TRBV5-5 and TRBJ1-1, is DAGVTQSPTHLIKTRGQQVTLRCSPISGHKSVSWYQQVLGQGPQFIFQYYEKEERGRGNFPDRFSARQFPNYSSELNVNALLLGDSALYLCASSWEPGQNTEAFFGQGTRLTVV.

The CDR3 DNA is TGTGCCAGCAGCTTAGGCCTATATAGTCCGGACAGGGGCTCTGGAAACACCATATATTTT. Translated: CASSLGLYSPDRGSGNTIYF. The J gene is TRBJ1-3, the V gene TRBV13, with 9 bases that match TRBD1. V shed 0 bases, J shed 0 bases, and the junction held 12 bases outside the gene matches. The CDR3 is 20 amino acids. Per the germline V gene, CDR1 is PRHDT and CDR2 is FYEKMQ (reference sequence).

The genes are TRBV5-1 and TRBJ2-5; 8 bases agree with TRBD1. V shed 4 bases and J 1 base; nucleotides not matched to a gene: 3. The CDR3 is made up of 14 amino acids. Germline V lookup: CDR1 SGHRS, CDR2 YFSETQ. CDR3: CASSTTGGQETQYF. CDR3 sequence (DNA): TGCGCCAGCAGCACAACAGGGGGCCAAGAGACCCAGTACTTC.

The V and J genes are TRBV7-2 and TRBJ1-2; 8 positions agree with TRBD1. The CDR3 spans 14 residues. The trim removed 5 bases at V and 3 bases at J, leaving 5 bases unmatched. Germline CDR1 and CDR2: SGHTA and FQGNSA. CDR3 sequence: CASSPGQGDYGYTF. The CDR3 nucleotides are TGTGCCAGCAGCCCAGGACAGGGCGACTATGGCTACACCTTC.

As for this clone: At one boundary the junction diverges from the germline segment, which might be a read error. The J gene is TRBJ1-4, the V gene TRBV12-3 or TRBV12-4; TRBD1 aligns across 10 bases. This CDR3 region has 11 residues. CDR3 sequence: CASSFPGQGRF. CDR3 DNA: TGTGCCAGCAGTTTTCCGGGACAGGGGAGATTT.

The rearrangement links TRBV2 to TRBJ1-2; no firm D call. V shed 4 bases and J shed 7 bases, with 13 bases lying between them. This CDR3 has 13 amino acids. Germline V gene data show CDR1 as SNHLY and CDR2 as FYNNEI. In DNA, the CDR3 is TGTGCCAGCAGTGTATCACGGGAGGGTGGCTACACCTTC. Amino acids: CASSVSREGGYTF. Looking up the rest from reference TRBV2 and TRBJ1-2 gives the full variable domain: EPEVTQTPSHQVTQMGQEVILRCVPISNHLYFYWYRQILGQKVEFLVSFYNNEISEKSEIFDDQFSVERPDGSNFTLKIRSTKLEDSAMYFCASSVSREGGYTFGSGTRLTVV.

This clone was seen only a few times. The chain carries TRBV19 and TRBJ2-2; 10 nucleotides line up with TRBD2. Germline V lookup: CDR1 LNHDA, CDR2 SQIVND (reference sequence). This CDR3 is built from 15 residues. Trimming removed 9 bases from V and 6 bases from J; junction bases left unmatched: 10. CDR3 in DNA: TGTGCCAGCGCTTCTAGCGGGAGAGGATCCGGGGAGCTGTTTTTT. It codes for CASASSGRGSGELFF.

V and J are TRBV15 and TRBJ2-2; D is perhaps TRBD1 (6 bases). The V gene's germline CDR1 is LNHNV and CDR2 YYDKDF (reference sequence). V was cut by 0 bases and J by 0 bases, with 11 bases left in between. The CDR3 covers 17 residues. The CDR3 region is CATSRDLNRANTGELFF. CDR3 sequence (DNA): TGTGCCACCAGCAGAGACCTGAACAGGGCGAACACCGGGGAGCTGTTTTTT.